This T cell receptor (beta chain) stems from a study of spatial heterogeneity in lung cancer. Study background: Strong correlation linked TCR transcript counts in tumor regions to a T cell module score derived from matched bulk RNA-seq. Notes on the study in general: Tracking of tumor mutation counts was seen in expanded intratumoral alpha and beta TCR counts. Alpha chains reached an estimated coverage of roughly 7% of tumor T cells, and beta chains approximately 13%.

Time point described: sample taken at primary tumor resection. The donors were 55 to 80 patients with non-small cell lung cancer that was early-stage and untreated. Frozen PBMC, nontumor lung or tumor provided whole RNA, which was sequenced unsorted. This clonotype is categorized as medium-sized. Its target is unknown. V lost 1 base and J lost 2, with 5 bases in between. Germline lookup yields CDR1 SGHTA and CDR2 FQGNSA. The CDR3 totals 13 residues. TCRdb passed the 5' RACE reads through MiXCR, listing each CDR3 protein once. The data contain some 1,600 distinct CDR3 sequences, around 20% of them singletons.

This clonotype was sampled from a male donor with early-stage non-small cell lung cancer. The rearrangement links TRBV7-2 to TRBJ2-5; D not resolved. The specimen was lung tumor tissue, collected at surgery. Written as DNA, the CDR3 is TGTGCCAGCAGCTTAGTGGTTCAAGAGACCCAGTACTTC. Translating gives CASSLVVQETQYF.